A single sample gave rise to the 2 T cell receptor beta chains below, sequenced in a study of CD8+ T cells in alopecia areata. After isolation, RNA underwent reverse transcription to generate cDNA as the sequencing template. Assay: immunoSEQ multiplex PCR; the TCRdb copy retains only in-frame clones and omits some. The table lists tens of thousands of clones, approximately 66% of them singletons, with 23% in the top ten. Documented treatment: oral pan-JAK inhibitor, 5-10 mg twice daily. Sequenced material: CD8+ T cells sorted from blood, taken at week 24, from a patient treated with tofacitinib. The receptor source for this set is a human donor with alopecia areata.

This clone was detected a few times. V and J are TRBV9 and TRBJ2-5; D might be TRBD2 (6 bases). Trimming cost V 4 bases and J 2 bases, with 15 bases left between them. This CDR3 spans 15 amino acids. Germline CDR1 SGDLS, CDR2 YYNGEE. CDR3 residues: CASSRSGSLQETQYF. The CDR3 region has the DNA TGTGCCAGCAGCCGTAGCGGTAGCCTGCAAGAGACCCAGTACTTC.

The chain is built from TRBV25-1 and TRBJ2-7, with D unresolved. The CDR3 is 12 residues long. Germline CDR1 reads MGHDK; CDR2 reads SYGVNS. V was clipped by 4 bases and J by 0 bases, with 4 bases between them. For the CDR3, the DNA is TGTGCCAGCAGTGCTCCCTCCTACGAGCAGTACTTC. It yields the protein CASSAPSYEQYF.